This T cell receptor (beta chain) emerged from a study of CD8 T cells in ankylosing spondylitis. Study outcomes and limitations: Significantly higher representation of disease-linked clones was reported for matched ankylosing spondylitis synovial fluid.

CDR3 length equals 13 residues. Per the germline V gene, CDR1 is SQVTM and CDR2 is ANQGSEA. Trimming took off 3 bases at V and 1 base at J, with 9 bases between the two ends. Quantitative 5'-RACE was performed with molecular barcodes, and it yielded the TCR beta libraries. TCRdb used MiXCR to reprocess the 5' RACE reads, holding one entry per CDR3 protein. The data contain approximately 260,000 distinct CDR3 sequences, about 9.1% of them singletons. This clonotype was recorded at least ten times. The antigen is not known. The TCR sequence derives from a male donor with ankylosing spondylitis or in good health (not recorded which). V is TRBV29-1 and J is TRBJ1-1; D is uncertain. The sample was blood, either unsorted or a sorted T cell fraction (not recorded which). DNA of the CDR3: TGCAGCGTTGAGGACGCCCCGAACACTGAAGCTTTCTTT. Translated, it gives CSVEDAPNTEAFF.